This TCR beta chain was sequenced in a study of B cell selection in AIRE deficiency. Conventional CD4 T cells were sorted as CD4+CD127+ cells. Worth noting for this clone: The antigen remains unidentified.

In germline, CDR1 is SGHAT, CDR2 FQNNGV. The CDR3 length is 16 residues. The trim removed 1 base at V and 3 bases at J, leaving 3 bases unmatched. Method: immunoSEQ multiplex PCR; TCRdb's copy keeps in-frame clones and lacks some. The repertoire holds fewer than 25,000 clones, with about 96% as singletons. Whole-study results and caveats: AIRE-deficient Tconv and Treg repertoires matched healthy donors in TCRBV, CDR3 length, diversity. Approximately 29% of healthy-shared Treg sequences were found among patient Tconv cells.

The gene calls are TRBV11-2 and TRBJ2-3; 11 bases are a match to TRBD2. The source of this sequence is a human donor in good health. The specimen sequenced was CD4+CD127+ conventional T cells sorted from PBMCs. The chain's CDR3 is CASSLGPSGGTDTQYF. In nucleotides, the CDR3 is TGTGCCAGCAGCTTAGGTCCTAGCGGGGGGACAGATACGCAGTATTTT.